This TCR beta chain was sequenced in a study of regulatory T cells in long-lasting Graves disease. Overall study findings and caveats: It was in persistent disease that TRBV28, TRBJ1-2 and TRBJ2-5 were favored.

As to time point: newly diagnosed GD, antithyroid drugs for less than 3 months. From PBMCs, RNA was extracted and then used to make the TCR library. To make TCR beta libraries, researchers used iRepertoire HTBI primers and Arm-PCR of CDR3 regions. TCRdb used MiXCR to reprocess the multiplex PCR reads, holding one entry per CDR3 protein. This table has around 480,000 distinct CDR3 sequences, about a sixth appearing once. As to this clonotype: What it binds is not known.

This CDR3 has 15 amino acids. After removal of 5 bases from V and 3 bases from J, the junction contained 7 bases not matched to a gene. Germline V gene data show CDR1 as MNHEY and CDR2 as SVGEGT. The same data also went into a second study, on T cells in Graves' hyperthyroidism and ophthalmopathy.

The receptor was derived from a man aged 40-55 years with Graves disease. The chain carries TRBV6-2 or TRBV6-3 and TRBJ2-3; 8 nucleotides align to TRBD2. The specimen comprised peripheral blood mononuclear cells (PBMCs), sampled at new diagnosis, from a patient treated with antithyroid drugs. Here the CDR3 reads CASSELAASTDTQYF. CDR3 bases: TGTGCCAGCAGTGAACTAGCGGCATCTACAGATACGCAGTATTTT.